This T cell receptor beta chain was identified during a study of tumor and adjacent non-tumor tissue in lung cancer. Across the whole study: Stage I to III disease affected about ten men and 5 women aged about 31 to 85.

Whole-study findings and limits: Normal lung showed higher cumulative top 100 clone frequency than tumor. Tumor tissue had significantly higher TCR diversity than normal lung.

Turning to this clonotype: What it binds is not known.

Germline V lookup: CDR1 PRHDT, CDR2 FYEKMQ (reference sequence). J lost 2 bases, V lost 5 bases, and 8 bases had no gene match. This CDR3 has 16 amino acids. The template was RNA from unsorted bulk tissue. TCRbeta libraries were built with three rounds of nested PCR, modified from ARM-PCR. TCRdb redid the calling of the multiplex PCR reads with MiXCR, one entry per CDR3 protein. The profile shows under 100,000 distinct CDR3 sequences, around 70% of them singletons. This clonotype was sampled from a woman aged 70 to 79 with non-small cell lung cancer. The chain has TRBV13 and TRBJ2-3, with 9 bases fitting TRBD2. Sequenced: lung tumor tissue. The CDR3 bases are TGTGCCAGCAGCACTAGAGCGGGAGGTAACACAGATACGCAGTATTTT. Translating it yields CASSTRAGGNTDTQYF.